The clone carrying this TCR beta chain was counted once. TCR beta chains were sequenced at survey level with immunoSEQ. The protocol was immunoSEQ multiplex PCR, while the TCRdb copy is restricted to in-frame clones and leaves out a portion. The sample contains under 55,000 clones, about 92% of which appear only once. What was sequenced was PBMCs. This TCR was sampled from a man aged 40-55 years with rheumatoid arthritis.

The CDR3 here is CASRGGTDTQYF. The CDR3 DNA is TGCGCCAGCAGAGGGGGCACAGATACGCAGTATTTT. The rearrangement uses TRBV4-1 and TRBJ2-3; a possible D gene is TRBD1 (5 bases). This CDR3 has 12 amino acids. V lost 6 bases to trimming and J lost 1 base, with 5 bases between them. CDR1 is MGHRA, CDR2 YSYEKL, per germline.